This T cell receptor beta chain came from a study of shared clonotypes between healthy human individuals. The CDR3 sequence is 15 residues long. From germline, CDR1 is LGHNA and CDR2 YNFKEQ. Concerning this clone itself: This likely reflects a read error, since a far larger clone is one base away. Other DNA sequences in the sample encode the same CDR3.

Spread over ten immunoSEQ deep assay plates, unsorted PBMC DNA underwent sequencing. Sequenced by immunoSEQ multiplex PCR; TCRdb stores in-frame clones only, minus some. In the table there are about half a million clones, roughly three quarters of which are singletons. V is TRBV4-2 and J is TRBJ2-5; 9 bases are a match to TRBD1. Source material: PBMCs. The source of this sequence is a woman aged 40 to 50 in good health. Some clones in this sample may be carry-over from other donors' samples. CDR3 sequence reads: CASSTRDREGREQYF. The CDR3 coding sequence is TGTGCTAGCAGCACCCGGGACAGGGAAGGGCGGGAGCAGTACTTC.